The 28 T cell receptor beta chains below were found in one sample sequenced in a study of shared clonotypes between healthy human individuals (dated by TCRdb to 2018 to 2021). Libraries were made using the immunoSEQ multiplex PCR assay. In TCRdb, the immuneACCESS table is reduced to in-frame sequences with V and J assigned. These tables do not hold every clone; where another copy was compared, an unresolved V gene accounts for under half, and the others remain unexplained. The sample records around 690,000 clones, roughly 91% of which are singletons. Around a third of the sample comes from the top ten. Sequenced: memory CD8+ T cells from PBMCs. The sample's cell subset or site label is to be understood as: CD45RO+ cells pooled with CCR7-negative TemRA cells. The receptor source for this set is a man in his late teens or twenties in good health. Some clones in this sample may be carry-over from other donors' samples.

The chain uses TRBV28 and TRBJ2-5; D is uncertain. There are 14 residues in the CDR3. From germline, CDR1 is MDHEN and CDR2 SYDVKM. Deletions cut 6 bases from V and 4 bases from J, with 15 bases between. CDR3 residues: CASRSPSTRETQYF. The CDR3 nucleotides are TGTGCCAGCAGGTCTCCCTCTACTCGAGAGACCCAGTACTTC.

The CDR3 protein is CASSEYWGGPQETQYF. The CDR3 coding sequence is TGTGCCAGCAGTGAATATTGGGGCGGACCCCAAGAGACCCAGTACTTC. This chain connects TRBV25-1 to TRBJ2-5; maybe TRBD1 (5 bases). The CDR3 has 16 residues. Germline V CDR1 and CDR2: MGHDK, SYGVNS. Deletions cut 0 bases from V and 1 base from J, with 12 bases between. The full variable domain, its missing parts supplied by reference TRBV25-1 and TRBJ2-5, is EADIYQTPRYLVIGTGKKITLECSQTMGHDKMYWYQQDPGMELHLIHYSYGVNSTEKGDLSSESTVSRIRTEHFPLTLESARPSHTSQYLCASSEYWGGPQETQYFGPGTRLLVL.

This chain connects TRBV27 to TRBJ2-7; no firm D call. CDR1 is MNHEY, CDR2 SMNVEV, per germline (reference sequence). The CDR3 length is 14 residues. V was cut by 6 bases and J by 6 bases, with 18 bases left in between. The CDR3 sequence: CASSRLFVGSEQYF. DNA for the CDR3: TGTGCCAGCAGCCGCTTGTTTGTCGGGTCCGAGCAGTACTTC.

The chain links TRBV29-1 to TRBJ2-7, with D tentatively TRBD2 (7 bases). Trimming took off 0 bases at V and 0 bases at J, with 15 bases between the two ends. Germline CDR1 reads SQVTM; CDR2 reads ANQGSEA. The CDR3 contains 16 residues. CDR3 sequence reads: CSVEDRGRGSSYEQYF. The CDR3 nucleotides are TGCAGCGTTGAAGATCGGGGGCGGGGGAGCTCCTACGAGCAGTACTTC.

This chain links TRBV6-4 with TRBJ2-3; 10 nucleotides agree with TRBD2. The CDR3 totals 16 residues. CDR1 MRHNA and CDR2 SNTAGT come from the germline V gene. J was trimmed by 5 bases and V by 2 bases; bases with no gene match: 7. This chain's CDR3 is CASSDGSSGRQDTQYF. In nucleotides, the CDR3 is TGTGCCAGCAGTGACGGTTCTAGCGGGAGACAAGATACGCAGTATTTT.

This chain connects TRBV21-1 to TRBJ1-1; TRBD1, the table's D call, was not compared with the DNA. TRBV21-1 is assigned pseudogene status. CDR3 length: 16 amino acids. CDR3 amino acids: CASSSCQGTRGTEAFF. In DNA form, the CDR3 reads TGTGCCAGCAGCAGCTGCCAGGGGACCCGAGGCACTGAAGCTTTCTTT.

The chain carries TRBV28 and TRBJ2-7; TRBD2 might be the D (6 bases). The V end lost 1 base, the J end lost 5 bases, and 18 bases lay between the germline ends. Germline V lookup: CDR1 MDHEN, CDR2 SYDVKM. This CDR3 spans 16 amino acids. CDR3 coding DNA: TGTGCCAGCAGTTTATTCGGAGGGCCCTTTTTACACGAGCAGTACTTC. Translated, it gives CASSLFGGPFLHEQYF.

V usage is TRBV28 and J usage is TRBJ1-2; possibly TRBD1 for D (5 bases). This CDR3 contains 14 residues. V was pared by 2 bases and J by 4 bases, with 11 bases between. From germline, CDR1 is MDHEN and CDR2 SYDVKM. DNA for the CDR3: TGTGCCAGCAGTTTAAGGGGTTGGATCTATGGCTACACCTTC. The encoded protein is CASSLRGWIYGYTF.

The genes are TRBV5-1 and TRBJ2-2; the D gene is possibly TRBD2 (6 bases). The germline CDR1 and CDR2 sequences are SGHRS and YFSETQ. The ends were cut back, 2 bases at V and 2 bases at J, with 13 bases in the middle. CDR3 length equals 16 residues. For the CDR3, the DNA is TGCGCCAGCAGCTTCGCCCGGAGGGATAACACCGGGGAGCTGTTTTTT. Translated: CASSFARRDNTGELFF.

Regarding this clone: This same CDR3 is encoded by further DNA sequences in the sample. This rearrangement joins TRBV9 to TRBJ2-2; D call uncertain. V was trimmed by 0 bases and J by 4 bases, leaving 7 bases between them. From germline, CDR1 is SGDLS and CDR2 YYNGEE. CDR3 length: 14 amino acids. CDR3 amino acids: CASSVVWGTGELFF. DNA for the CDR3: TGTGCCAGCAGCGTAGTATGGGGCACCGGGGAGCTGTTTTTT.

V is TRBV7-9 and J is TRBJ2-2; weak D call: TRBD2 (6 bases). The germline V gene has CDR1 SEHNR and CDR2 FQNEAQ (reference sequence). The CDR3 consists of 19 residues. V gave up 3 bases and J gave up 7 bases, with 27 bases separating them. In DNA form, the CDR3 reads TGTGCCAGCAGCTTCCCCGCCGGGGCCCCCTTAATCGGGGGCGGGGAGCTGTTTTTT. Its protein product is CASSFPAGAPLIGGGELFF.

The V and J genes are TRBV27 and TRBJ2-2; D is uncertain. The CDR3 is 12 residues long. Germline CDR1 reads MNHEY; CDR2 reads SMNVEV (reference sequence). V shed 3 bases and J shed 6 bases, with 5 bases lying between them. The CDR3: CASSFGPGELFF. The CDR3 DNA sequence: TGTGCCAGCAGTTTTGGTCCCGGGGAGCTGTTTTTT.

V usage is TRBV15 and J usage is TRBJ1-2; 8 bases fit TRBD1. The CDR3 sequence is 15 residues long. The germline V gene encodes CDR1 LNHNV and CDR2 YYDKDF (reference sequence). J lost 8 bases, V lost 1 base, and 9 bases had no gene match. DNA for the CDR3: TGTGCCACCAGCAGAGCGCCAGGGGGCGCGAGCGGCTACACCTTC. It yields the protein CATSRAPGGASGYTF.

The chain joins TRBV2 to TRBJ2-7, with D perhaps matching TRBD2 (6 bases). In germline, CDR1 is SNHLY, CDR2 FYNNEI. The CDR3 is 15 amino acids. V was cut by 6 bases and J by 7 bases, with 22 bases left in between. The CDR3 DNA sequence: TGTGCCAGCAGAGAATGGACTGGCTGGGGGGATGAGCAGTACTTC. Amino acids: CASREWTGWGDEQYF.

J is TRBJ1-3 and V is TRBV19; D is unresolved. Trimming stripped 7 bases from V and 3 bases from J, with 13 bases between. This CDR3 comprises 14 residues. Germline CDR1 and CDR2: LNHDA and SQIVND (reference sequence). The CDR3 region is CASTTPFGGNTIYF. CDR3 coding DNA: TGTGCCAGTACCACGCCCTTTGGTGGAAACACCATATATTTT.

The chain carries TRBV28 and TRBJ2-7; the D gene could be TRBD1 or TRBD2 (5 bases each). The CDR3 is 16 amino acids. Per germline, CDR1 MDHEN and CDR2 SYDVKM. V gave up 5 bases and J gave up 0 bases, with 17 bases separating them. CDR3 protein: CASSPTLGDLSYEQYF. For the CDR3, the DNA is TGTGCCAGCAGTCCCACACTGGGGGACCTCTCCTACGAGCAGTACTTC.

This sequence joins TRBV27 and TRBJ1-4; 9 bases agree with TRBD1. V shed 4 bases, J shed 6 bases, and the junction held 3 bases outside the gene matches. Germline V gene sequence: CDR1 MNHEY, CDR2 SMNVEV (reference sequence). The CDR3 consists of 14 residues. The CDR3 nucleotides read TGTGCCAGCAGTTGGACAGGGGCTGATGAAAAACTGTTTTTT. Amino acids: CASSWTGADEKLFF.

The J gene is TRBJ2-2, the V gene TRBV7-9; no firm D call. The germline CDR1 and CDR2 sequences are SEHNR and FQNEAQ (reference sequence). The CDR3 spans 13 residues. V was cut by 9 bases and J by 6 bases, with 14 bases left in between. The CDR3 coding sequence is TGTGCCAGTCCATGGATCGACGCCGGGGAGCTGTTTTTT. This codes for CASPWIDAGELFF.

The CDR3 protein is CASSEKGAGADEQYF. The DNA of the CDR3 is TGCGCCAGCAGTGAGAAGGGGGCGGGGGCGGACGAGCAGTACTTC. This sequence joins TRBV10-2 and TRBJ2-7; either TRBD1 or TRBD2 may supply D (7 bases each). The CDR3 totals 15 residues. V was trimmed by 2 bases and J by 5 bases, leaving 16 bases between them. Germline CDR1 is WSHSY and CDR2 is SAAADI.

V and J are TRBV7-9 and TRBJ1-1; D not certain. In germline, CDR1 is SEHNR, CDR2 FQNEAQ (reference sequence). Trimming cost V 1 base and J 1 base, with 7 bases left between them. This CDR3 region has 14 residues. The CDR3 region is CASSLGAGNTEAFF. The CDR3 DNA sequence: TGTGCCAGCAGCTTAGGGGCTGGGAACACTGAAGCTTTCTTT.

This chain joins TRBV19 and TRBJ2-7, with 7 positions matching TRBD1. Germline V lookup: CDR1 LNHDA, CDR2 SQIVND (reference sequence). CDR3 size: 15 residues. The V segment lost 5 bases and the J segment 0 bases; nucleotides outside the gene matches: 7. The CDR3 DNA sequence: TGTGCCAGTAGTTGGGACAGCCAGAACTCCTACGAGCAGTACTTC. Translated, it gives CASSWDSQNSYEQYF.

This chain connects TRBV29-1 to TRBJ2-6, with 7 bases that match TRBD1. The germline V gene encodes CDR1 SQVTM and CDR2 ANQGSEA. V shed 6 bases and J 2 bases; nucleotides not matched to a gene: 13. The CDR3 extends over 17 amino acids. CDR3 DNA: TGCAGCGTCCCCTCAGAAAGGGGGCAAGCTGGGGCCAACGTCCTGACTTTC. Encoded protein: CSVPSERGQAGANVLTF. Based on the CDR3 plus reference TRBV29-1 and TRBJ2-6, the full variable domain is SAVISQKPSRDICQRGTSLTIQCQVDSQVTMMFWYRQQPGQSLTLIATANQGSEATYESGFVIDKFPISRPNLTFSTLTVSNMSPEDSSIYLCSVPSERGQAGANVLTFGAGSRLTVL.

The rearrangement uses TRBV28 and TRBJ2-1; D unresolved. CDR1 and CDR2 from the germline V gene are MDHEN and SYDVKM. The CDR3 consists of 15 residues. V lost 10 bases to trimming and J lost 0 bases, with 16 bases between them. This chain's CDR3 is CATEAAPSSYNEQFF. The CDR3 DNA is TGTGCCACCGAAGCTGCACCGAGCTCCTACAATGAGCAGTTCTTC.

The chain carries TRBV7-9 and TRBJ1-2, with D perhaps matching TRBD1 (5 bases). Germline values: CDR1 SEHNR, CDR2 FQNEAQ (reference sequence). Between the trimmed V and J ends, which lost 0 bases and 4 bases, there was a span of 9 bases. This CDR3 contains 14 residues. The DNA for the CDR3 is TGTGCCAGCAGCTTAGCGGGGACCCTCTATGGCTACACCTTC. It translates to CASSLAGTLYGYTF.

With regard to this clone: The identical CDR3 is also encoded by other nucleotide sequences in the sample. This rearrangement joins TRBV11-2 to TRBJ2-7, with TRBD1 as a possible D gene (7 bases). V was shortened by 1 base and J by 3 bases, with 10 bases between the two germline ends. There are 14 residues in the CDR3. The germline gives CDR1 SGHAT, CDR2 FQNNGV. The CDR3 sequence is CASSLGQGGYEQYF. CDR3 bases: TGTGCCAGCAGCTTAGGACAGGGAGGCTACGAGCAGTACTTC.

The V and J genes are TRBV10-3 and TRBJ2-3; 9 bases map to TRBD1. V shed 6 bases and J 3 bases; nucleotides not matched to a gene: 22. Germline CDR1 ENHRY, CDR2 SYGVKD. This CDR3 has 20 residues. CDR3: CAIRQRQGENIPLRTDTQYF. In nucleotides, the CDR3 is TGTGCCATCAGACAAAGACAGGGGGAAAACATTCCCCTCAGGACAGATACGCAGTATTTT.

J is TRBJ1-1 and V is TRBV7-2; a possible D gene is TRBD1 (6 bases). With 2 bases removed from V and 0 bases from J, the gap between germline ends came to 22 bases. CDR1 is SGHTA, CDR2 FQGNSA, per germline. The CDR3 length is 19 residues. DNA for the CDR3: TGTGCCAGCAGCTTATCGGTTTCACAGGGAGGTAGGATGAACACTGAAGCTTTCTTT. Its translation is CASSLSVSQGGRMNTEAFF.

The V call is TRBV19, the J call TRBJ2-2, with 7 bases identical to TRBD1. V shed 3 bases, J shed 7 bases, and the junction held 8 bases outside the gene matches. The CDR3 has 15 residues. Germline assignment: CDR1 LNHDA and CDR2 SQIVND (reference sequence). In nucleotides, the CDR3 is TGTGCCAGTAGTATTGAACAGGGGCCCGACGGGGAGCTGTTTTTT. It is translated as CASSIEQGPDGELFF.